The next 30 T cell receptor beta chains were all read from a single sample in a study of regulatory and conventional T cells in RAG deficiency (dated by TCRdb to between 2016 and 2019). Before genomic DNA extraction, conventional CD4+ T cells were purified from blood as CD25-low CD127-high cells. Receptor amplification or capture employed the immunoSEQ multiplex PCR assay. TCRdb re-hosts the immuneACCESS table, in-frame sequences only. Its copies lack some clones; in the studies checked, an unresolved V gene accounts for under half of them, and the cause for the rest is not known. Within this sample are about 30,000 clones, with more than 90% of them counted one time only. The ten largest clones add up to roughly 0.35% of the sample. This sample also appeared in a second study, on regulatory T cells. The second publication reports: The multiplex PCR relied on 52 forward TRBV primers and 13 reverse TRBJ primers, and amplification bias was corrected through assay-based and computational methods.

Sequenced material: CD25- CD4+ T cells sorted from blood. Source of these receptors: a human donor in good health.

The rearrangement joins TRBV7-9 to TRBJ1-6; D gene uncertain. Trimming took off 8 bases at V and 7 bases at J, with 21 bases between the two ends. CDR1 is SEHNR, CDR2 FQNEAQ, per germline (reference sequence). The CDR3 has 16 residues. This CDR3 reads CASRKTVREENSPLHF. In nucleotides, the CDR3 is TGTGCCAGCCGGAAAACGGTCCGGGAAGAGAATTCACCCCTCCACTTT.

This chain links TRBV9 with TRBJ2-1; 9 bases agree with TRBD2. The CDR3 is made up of 17 amino acids. Germline V gives CDR1 SGDLS, CDR2 YYNGEE. V trimming: 0 bases; J trimming: 2 bases; junction bases outside the gene matches: 6. This CDR3 is CASSVARAGGAYNEQFF. The CDR3 coding sequence is TGTGCCAGCAGCGTAGCCAGAGCGGGAGGTGCCTACAATGAGCAGTTCTTC. Together with reference TRBV9 and TRBJ2-1, the CDR3 gives the full variable domain: DSGVTQTPKHLITATGQRVTLRCSPRSGDLSVYWYQQSLDQGLQFLIQYYNGEERAKGNILERFSAQQFPDLHSELNLSSLELGDSALYFCASSVARAGGAYNEQFFGPGTRLTVL.

This clone was seen a single time. The chain combines TRBV5-1 with TRBJ1-1, with 7 bases aligning to TRBD1. The CDR3 runs to 15 residues. Germline CDR1 is SGHRS and CDR2 is YFSETQ. V lost 3 bases, J lost 1 base, and 6 bases stayed unmatched. CDR3 amino acids: CASSWGQPRNTEAFF. The CDR3 DNA follows: TGCGCCAGCAGCTGGGGACAGCCAAGGAACACTGAAGCTTTCTTT.

The genes are TRBV19 and TRBJ1-2; D unresolved. CDR1 is LNHDA, CDR2 SQIVND, per germline (reference sequence). Trimming took off 9 bases at V and 1 base at J, with 15 bases between the two ends. This CDR3 region has 14 residues. CDR3 sequence: CASHTNQINYGYTF. The CDR3 nucleotides are TGTGCCAGCCACACGAACCAGATTAACTATGGCTACACCTTC.

The rearrangement links TRBV20-1 to TRBJ2-1; 7 bases align to TRBD2. The V gene's germline CDR1 is DFQATT and CDR2 SNEGSKA (reference sequence). The junction had 2 bases not matched to a gene; V was cut back by 6 bases and J by 6 bases. The CDR3 sequence is 11 residues long. The CDR3 DNA is TGCAGTGCAGAGCGGGGCAATGAGCAGTTCTTC. This translates into CSAERGNEQFF.

The V call is TRBV7-9, the J call TRBJ1-1, with 10 nucleotides matching TRBD1. V lost 2 bases and J lost 5; bases outside the gene matches: 8. The germline V gene has CDR1 SEHNR and CDR2 FQNEAQ (reference sequence). The CDR3 loop spans 16 amino acids. CDR3 DNA sequence: TGTGCCAGCAGCTTACAAGGACAGGGGGGAAAGACTGAAGCTTTCTTT. This sequence encodes CASSLQGQGGKTEAFF.

This clone was picked up one time. The genes are TRBV7-6 and TRBJ2-2, with D perhaps matching TRBD2 (6 bases). The V and J ends lost 1 base and 0 bases respectively, with 6 bases between them. CDR3 length equals 15 residues. The germline V gene has CDR1 SGHVS and CDR2 FNYEAQ. DNA of the CDR3: TGTGCCAGCAGCTTAGGACTAGCGAACACCGGGGAGCTGTTTTTT. This sequence encodes CASSLGLANTGELFF.

This sequence joins TRBV7-8 and TRBJ2-5; TRBD2 matches 14 bases. Germline lookup yields CDR1 SGHVS and CDR2 FQNEAQ. V lost 1 base, J lost 2 bases, and 9 bases stayed unmatched. CDR3 length equals 19 residues. CDR3 region: CASSLDDRLAGGLQETQYF. CDR3 sequence (DNA): TGTGCCAGCAGCTTAGATGATAGACTAGCGGGAGGGCTACAAGAGACCCAGTACTTC.

J is TRBJ2-1 and V is TRBV5-3; TRBD2 aligns across 11 bases. TRBV5-3 is an ORF; its function is uncertain. Trimming cost V 3 bases and J 5 bases; bases outside gene matches: 4. CDR3 size: 15 residues. In DNA, the CDR3 is TGTGCCAGAAGCTGTAGCGGGGGGGCAAACAATGAGCAGTTCTTC. Protein: CARSCSGGANNEQFF.

The gene calls are TRBV9 and TRBJ1-2; tentatively, D is TRBD1 (6 bases). From germline, CDR1 is SGDLS and CDR2 YYNGEE. This CDR3 has 16 amino acids. V dropped 0 bases and J dropped 0 bases, with 12 bases sitting between them. For the CDR3, the DNA is TGTGCCAGCAGCGTAGATCAGGGGTCAGCTAACTATGGCTACACCTTC. Protein product: CASSVDQGSANYGYTF. Full variable domain (remainder filled in from reference TRBV9 and TRBJ1-2): DSGVTQTPKHLITATGQRVTLRCSPRSGDLSVYWYQQSLDQGLQFLIQYYNGEERAKGNILERFSAQQFPDLHSELNLSSLELGDSALYFCASSVDQGSANYGYTFGSGTRLTVV.

The chain carries TRBV5-4 and TRBJ2-7, with 7 bases fitting TRBD2. Germline V gives CDR1 SGHNT, CDR2 YYREEE (reference sequence). CDR3 size: 15 residues. With V trimmed by 3 bases and J by 0 bases, 6 bases remained unmatched. CDR3 in DNA: TGTGCCAGCAGCTCAAAGCGGGGTATCTCCTACGAGCAGTACTTC. This translates into CASSSKRGISYEQYF.

In its sample, this clone was seen a few times. V and J are TRBV10-3 and TRBJ2-5, with unresolved D. CDR1 and CDR2 from the germline V gene are ENHRY and SYGVKD. V gave up 7 bases and J gave up 2 bases, with 11 bases separating them. The CDR3 totals 13 residues. The CDR3 protein is CAITAAPQETQYF. The CDR3 nucleotides are TGTGCCATCACGGCGGCCCCACAAGAGACCCAGTACTTC.

V is TRBV7-2 and J is TRBJ2-2, with 9 positions matching TRBD1. The V gene's germline CDR1 is SGHTA and CDR2 FQGNSA. Germline trimming cut 5 bases from V and 4 bases from J; bases unmatched to any gene: 14. The CDR3 runs 18 residues. The CDR3 is CASSLKRRTGEVTGELFF. In DNA form, the CDR3 reads TGTGCCAGCAGCCTCAAACGTAGGACAGGGGAGGTCACCGGGGAGCTGTTTTTT.

The CDR3 DNA sequence: TGCGCCAGCTGGCGGGAGGGAAAGAATGAAAAACTGTTTTTT. Translating it yields CASWREGKNEKLFF. The chain is built from TRBV23-1 and TRBJ1-4; no definite D call. TRBV23-1 is an ORF; its function is uncertain. CDR3 length: 14 residues. With 8 bases removed from V and 5 bases from J, the gap between germline ends came to 15 bases.

This clone was counted a single time. The chain combines TRBV6-1 with TRBJ1-1; D gene uncertain. The germline V gene has CDR1 MNHNS and CDR2 SASEGT. The CDR3 spans 12 residues. The V end was cut by 1 base, the J end by 5 bases, with 5 bases between. CDR3 protein: CASSEVRTEAFF. Written as DNA, the CDR3 is TGTGCCAGCAGTGAAGTACGGACTGAAGCTTTCTTT.

V usage is TRBV9 and J usage is TRBJ2-5; 9 nucleotides align to TRBD2. The J call may be wrong; the DNA end is better matched by TRBJ2-7. The germline V gene encodes CDR1 SGDLS and CDR2 YYNGEE. CDR3 size: 16 residues. CDR3 in amino acids: CASSVTAGGRSREQYF. CDR3 sequence (DNA): TGTGCCAGCAGCGTAACTGCGGGGGGGCGGTCCCGCGAGCAGTACTTC.

V gene TRBV5-1 combines with J gene TRBJ2-5; 9 bases agree with TRBD1. With 5 bases clipped from V and 5 bases from J, the junction kept 13 bases outside the gene matches. There are 16 residues in the CDR3. CDR1 is SGHRS, CDR2 YFSETQ, per germline. The CDR3 bases are TGCGCCAGCAGTTTCAATCCCGGGACAGGGCAGGAGACCCAGTACTTC. It specifies CASSFNPGTGQETQYF.

The rearrangement links TRBV30 to TRBJ1-2; weak D call: TRBD1 (5 bases). Germline CDR1 GTSNPN, CDR2 SVGIG (reference sequence). This CDR3 contains 13 residues. Deletions cut 2 bases from V and 6 bases from J, with 13 bases between. This chain's CDR3 is CAWSLGDWNGYTF. DNA of the CDR3: TGTGCCTGGAGTCTAGGGGATTGGAATGGCTACACCTTC. Full variable domain (remainder filled in from reference TRBV30 and TRBJ1-2): SQTIHQWPATLVQPVGSPLSLECTVEGTSNPNLYWYRQAAGRGLQLLFYSVGIGQISSEVPQNLSASRPQDRQFILSSKKLLLSDSGFYLCAWSLGDWNGYTFGSGTRLTVV.

V is TRBV4-2 and J is TRBJ2-3, with 11 bases fitting TRBD2. This CDR3 spans 18 amino acids. Germline V gene sequence: CDR1 LGHNA, CDR2 YNFKEQ. The J segment lost 0 bases and the V segment lost 2 bases, leaving 7 bases of the junction unmatched. CDR3 bases: TGTGCCAGCAGCCAACGACTAGCGGGAAGTAGGAGCACAGATACGCAGTATTTT. Translation: CASSQRLAGSRSTDTQYF.

The chain joins TRBV2 to TRBJ1-2; D possibly corresponds to TRBD1 (6 bases). CDR3 size: 12 residues. V shed 6 bases and J shed 6 bases, with 11 bases lying between them. CDR1 is SNHLY and CDR2 is FYNNEI in the germline V gene. Here the CDR3 DNA reads TGTGCCAGCAGGGCGGACAGTGATGGCTACACCTTC. Its translation: CASRADSDGYTF.

The CDR3 spells CARLSGQETQYF. The CDR3 DNA reads TGTGCCAGGCTTAGCGGCCAAGAGACCCAGTACTTC. The chain has TRBV19 and TRBJ2-5, with D possibly TRBD2 on 6 matching bases. This CDR3 has 12 residues. Germline CDR1 and CDR2: LNHDA and SQIVND (reference sequence). V lost 9 bases, J lost 1 base, and 9 bases lay in between.

This clone has just one count. The chain joins TRBV25-1 to TRBJ2-6; the match to TRBD2 covers 14 bases. CDR1 and CDR2 (germline): MGHDK, SYGVNS. The CDR3 is made up of 18 amino acids. V was clipped by 4 bases and J by 4 bases; unmatched bases: 6. As DNA, the CDR3 is TGTGCCAGCAGTGCGGGGACTAGCGGGAGATCCGGGGCCAACGTCCTGACTTTC. The encoded protein is CASSAGTSGRSGANVLTF. The complete variable domain, with remaining parts taken from reference TRBV25-1 and TRBJ2-6, reads EADIYQTPRYLVIGTGKKITLECSQTMGHDKMYWYQQDPGMELHLIHYSYGVNSTEKGDLSSESTVSRIRTEHFPLTLESARPSHTSQYLCASSAGTSGRSGANVLTFGAGSRLTVL.

V gene TRBV5-1 combines with J gene TRBJ2-2; 10 bases fit TRBD1. Germline lookup yields CDR1 SGHRS and CDR2 YFSETQ. The V and J ends lost 6 bases and 0 bases, in that order; junction bases with no gene match: 8. The CDR3 spans 17 residues. The CDR3 loop is CASTLGGQGANTGELFF. The CDR3 nucleotides are TGCGCCAGCACCCTCGGAGGACAGGGGGCGAACACCGGGGAGCTGTTTTTT.

This clone occurred once. The V and J genes are TRBV6-1 and TRBJ2-1, with D perhaps TRBD1 (6 bases). V was cut by 1 base and J by 8 bases, with 15 bases left in between. The CDR3 sequence is 15 residues long. Per the germline V gene, CDR1 is MNHNS and CDR2 is SASEGT. As DNA, the CDR3 is TGTGCCAGCAGTGAAGTCCCAGGGGTGGGAGATGAGCAGTTCTTC. Translation gives CASSEVPGVGDEQFF.

V is TRBV14 and J is TRBJ2-7; maybe TRBD2 (6 bases). Trimming pared 4 bases from V and 3 bases from J, leaving 16 bases between. This CDR3 region has 15 residues. Germline lookup yields CDR1 SGHDN and CDR2 FVKESK. The CDR3 loop reads CASSPPRGTHYEQYF. In DNA form, the CDR3 reads TGTGCCAGCAGCCCGCCCCGGGGGACTCACTACGAGCAGTACTTC. The full variable domain, with the rest looked up from reference TRBV14 and TRBJ2-7, is EAGVTQFPSHSVIEKGQTVTLRCDPISGHDNLYWYRRVMGKEIKFLLHFVKESKQDESGMPNNRFLAERTGGTYSTLKVQPAELEDSGVYFCASSPPRGTHYEQYFGPGTRLTVT.

This chain connects TRBV7-9 to TRBJ2-7; a weak D match, TRBD1 (5 bases). Trimming stripped 1 base from V and 0 bases from J, with 16 bases between. Germline loops: CDR1 SEHNR, CDR2 FQNEAQ (reference sequence). This CDR3 has 17 residues. CDR3 region: CASSLVGMGRASYEQYF. CDR3 in DNA: TGTGCCAGCAGCTTAGTGGGGATGGGGCGAGCCTCCTACGAGCAGTACTTC.

This sequence joins TRBV19 and TRBJ1-2; the D gene is possibly TRBD1 (6 bases). With 3 bases removed from V and 7 bases from J, the gap between germline ends came to 18 bases. The CDR3 spans 15 residues. Germline CDR1 LNHDA, CDR2 SQIVND (reference sequence). CDR3 DNA: TGTGCCAGTAGTATGGGGGCGCGGGCTATATCTGGCTACACCTTC. This translates into CASSMGARAISGYTF.

This clone has only one observation. This chain connects TRBV7-6 to TRBJ2-1; 8 nucleotides line up with TRBD2. Germline V CDR1 and CDR2: SGHVS, FNYEAQ. This CDR3 is 16 amino acids long. After removal of 0 bases from V and 2 bases from J, the junction contained 3 bases not matched to a gene. The CDR3 protein is CASSLAGGVTYNEQFF. Written as DNA, the CDR3 is TGTGCCAGCAGCTTAGCCGGGGGGGTCACCTACAATGAGCAGTTCTTC.

V gene TRBV19 combines with J gene TRBJ2-3; 11 bases are a match to TRBD2. The CDR3 runs to 17 residues. Looked up from germline, CDR1 is LNHDA and CDR2 is SQIVND (reference sequence). The ends lost 1 base at V and 4 bases at J; junction bases unmatched: 7. The CDR3 bases are TGTGCCAGTAGTATAGTAGCGGGAGGGCTTGGCGCAGATACGCAGTATTTT. Amino acid sequence: CASSIVAGGLGADTQYF. Drawing the rest from reference TRBV19 and TRBJ2-3, the complete variable domain is DGGITQSPKYLFRKEGQNVTLSCEQNLNHDAMYWYRQDPGQGLRLIYYSQIVNDFQKGDIAEGYSVSREKKESFPLTVTSAQKNPTAFYLCASSIVAGGLGADTQYFGPGTRLTVL.

The J gene is TRBJ2-5, the V gene TRBV7-2; possibly TRBD1 for D (8 bases). The V gene lost 5 bases and the J gene lost 5 bases, with 21 bases spanning the gap. This CDR3 is 16 amino acids long. CDR1 is SGHTA, CDR2 FQGNSA, per germline. The CDR3: CASSPLRTGRGETQYF. CDR3 coding DNA: TGTGCCAGCAGCCCACTACGGACAGGGCGGGGGGAGACCCAGTACTTC.